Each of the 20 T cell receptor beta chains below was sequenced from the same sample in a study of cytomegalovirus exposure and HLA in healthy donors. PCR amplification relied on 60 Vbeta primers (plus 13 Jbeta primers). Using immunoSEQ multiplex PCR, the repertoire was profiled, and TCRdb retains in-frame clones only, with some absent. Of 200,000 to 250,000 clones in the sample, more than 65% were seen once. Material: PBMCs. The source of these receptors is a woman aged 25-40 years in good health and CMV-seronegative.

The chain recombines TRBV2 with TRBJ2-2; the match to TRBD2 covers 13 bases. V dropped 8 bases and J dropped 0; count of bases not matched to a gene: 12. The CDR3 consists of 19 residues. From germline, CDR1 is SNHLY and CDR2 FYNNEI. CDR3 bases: TGTGCCAGCCGCCACCTACTAGCGGGAGGGTCTTCGAACACCGGGGAGCTGTTTTTT. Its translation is CASRHLLAGGSSNTGELFF.

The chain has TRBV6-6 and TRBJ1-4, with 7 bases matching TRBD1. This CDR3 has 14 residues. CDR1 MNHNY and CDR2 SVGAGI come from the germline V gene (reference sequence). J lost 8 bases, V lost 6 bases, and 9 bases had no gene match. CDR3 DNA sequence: TGTGCCAGCAGCACAGGGGCCTCAGTGGAAAAACTGTTTTTT. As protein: CASSTGASVEKLFF.

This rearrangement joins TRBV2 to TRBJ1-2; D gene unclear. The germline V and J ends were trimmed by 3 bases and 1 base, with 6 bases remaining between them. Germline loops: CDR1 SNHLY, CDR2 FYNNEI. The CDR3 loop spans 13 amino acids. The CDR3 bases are TGTGCCAGCAGTGAGTACGGTAACTATGGCTACACCTTC. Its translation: CASSEYGNYGYTF.

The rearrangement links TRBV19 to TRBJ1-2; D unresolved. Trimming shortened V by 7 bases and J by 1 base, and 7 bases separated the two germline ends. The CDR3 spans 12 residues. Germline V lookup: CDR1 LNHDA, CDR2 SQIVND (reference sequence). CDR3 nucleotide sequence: TGTGCCAGTAAACAATATAACTATGGCTACACCTTC. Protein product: CASKQYNYGYTF.

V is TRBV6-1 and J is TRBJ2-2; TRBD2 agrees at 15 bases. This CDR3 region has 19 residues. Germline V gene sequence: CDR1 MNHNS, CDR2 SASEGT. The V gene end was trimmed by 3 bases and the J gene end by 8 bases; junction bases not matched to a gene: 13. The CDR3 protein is CASSDRTSGGAEIHGELFF. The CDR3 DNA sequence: TGTGCCAGCAGTGATCGGACTAGCGGGGGGGCCGAGATCCATGGGGAGCTGTTTTTT.

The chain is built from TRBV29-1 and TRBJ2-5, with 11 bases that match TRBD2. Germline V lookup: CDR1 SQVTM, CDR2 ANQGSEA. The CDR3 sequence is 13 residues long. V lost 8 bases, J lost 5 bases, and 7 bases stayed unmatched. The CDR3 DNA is TGCAGCATTAGCGGGGGGGGGTGGGAGACCCAGTACTTC. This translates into CSISGGGWETQYF. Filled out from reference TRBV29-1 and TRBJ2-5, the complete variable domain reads SAVISQKPSRDICQRGTSLTIQCQVDSQVTMMFWYRQQPGQSLTLIATANQGSEATYESGFVIDKFPISRPNLTFSTLTVSNMSPEDSSIYLCSISGGGWETQYFGPGTRLLVL.

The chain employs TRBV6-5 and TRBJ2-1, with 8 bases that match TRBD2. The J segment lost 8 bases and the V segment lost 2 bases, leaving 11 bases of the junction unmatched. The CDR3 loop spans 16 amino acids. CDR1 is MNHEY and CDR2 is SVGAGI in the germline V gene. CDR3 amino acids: CASSYLGIAGTYEQFF. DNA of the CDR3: TGTGCCAGCAGTTACCTCGGTATAGCGGGAACTTATGAGCAGTTCTTC.

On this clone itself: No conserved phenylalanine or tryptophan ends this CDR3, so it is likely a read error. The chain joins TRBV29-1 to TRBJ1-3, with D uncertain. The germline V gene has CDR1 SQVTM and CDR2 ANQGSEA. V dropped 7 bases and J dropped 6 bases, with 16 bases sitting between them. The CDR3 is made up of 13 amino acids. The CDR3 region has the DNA TGCAGCGCGGGGATCCCCAATGTAAACACCATATATTTG. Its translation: CSAGIPNVNTIYL.

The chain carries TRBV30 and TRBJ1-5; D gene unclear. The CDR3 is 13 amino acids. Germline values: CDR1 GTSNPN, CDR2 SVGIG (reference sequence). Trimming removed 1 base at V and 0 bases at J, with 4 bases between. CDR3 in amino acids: CAWSGDSNQPQHF. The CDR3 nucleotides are TGTGCCTGGAGTGGAGATAGCAATCAGCCCCAGCATTTT.

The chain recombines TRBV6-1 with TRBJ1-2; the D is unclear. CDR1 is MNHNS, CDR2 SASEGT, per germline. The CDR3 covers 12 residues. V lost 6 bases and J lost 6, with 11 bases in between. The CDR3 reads CASRALGDGYTF. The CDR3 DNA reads TGTGCCAGCAGGGCACTCGGGGATGGCTACACCTTC.

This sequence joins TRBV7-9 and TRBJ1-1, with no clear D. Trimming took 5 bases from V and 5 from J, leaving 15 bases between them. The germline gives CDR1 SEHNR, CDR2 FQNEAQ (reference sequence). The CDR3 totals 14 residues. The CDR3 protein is CASSPSSSQTEAFF. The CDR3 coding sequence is TGTGCCAGCAGCCCCTCTAGCAGCCAGACTGAAGCTTTCTTT.

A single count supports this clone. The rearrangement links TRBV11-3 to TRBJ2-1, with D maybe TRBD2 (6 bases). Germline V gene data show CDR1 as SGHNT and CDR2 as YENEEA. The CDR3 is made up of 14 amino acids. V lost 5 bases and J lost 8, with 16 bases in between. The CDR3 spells CASSHAGTVDEQFF. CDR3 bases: TGTGCCAGCAGCCACGCCGGGACTGTGGATGAGCAGTTCTTC. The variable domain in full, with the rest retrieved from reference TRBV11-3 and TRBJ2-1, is EAGVVQSPRYKIIEKKQPVAFWCNPISGHNTLYWYLQNLGQGPELLIRYENEEAVDDSQLPKDRFSAERLKGVDSTLKIQPAELGDSAVYLCASSHAGTVDEQFFGPGTRLTVL.

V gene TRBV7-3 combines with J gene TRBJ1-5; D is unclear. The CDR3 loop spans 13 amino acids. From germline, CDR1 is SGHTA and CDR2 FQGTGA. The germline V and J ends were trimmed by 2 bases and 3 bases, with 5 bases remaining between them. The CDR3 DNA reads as TGTGCCAGCAGCTTAGTCCACAATCAGCCCCAGCATTTT. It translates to CASSLVHNQPQHF.

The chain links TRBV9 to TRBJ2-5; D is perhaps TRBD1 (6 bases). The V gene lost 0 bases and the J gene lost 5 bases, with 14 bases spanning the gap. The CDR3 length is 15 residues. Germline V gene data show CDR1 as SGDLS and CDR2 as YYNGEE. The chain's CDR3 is CASSVDQGQGETQYF. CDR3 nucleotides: TGTGCCAGCAGCGTAGACCAGGGGCAAGGGGAGACCCAGTACTTC. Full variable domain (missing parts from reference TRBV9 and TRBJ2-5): DSGVTQTPKHLITATGQRVTLRCSPRSGDLSVYWYQQSLDQGLQFLIQYYNGEERAKGNILERFSAQQFPDLHSELNLSSLELGDSALYFCASSVDQGQGETQYFGPGTRLLVL.

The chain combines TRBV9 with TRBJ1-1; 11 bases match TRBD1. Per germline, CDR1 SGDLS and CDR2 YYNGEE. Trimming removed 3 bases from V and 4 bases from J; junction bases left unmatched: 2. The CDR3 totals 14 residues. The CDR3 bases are TGTGCCAGCAGCGCGGGACAGGGGGTCACTGAAGCTTTCTTT. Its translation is CASSAGQGVTEAFF.

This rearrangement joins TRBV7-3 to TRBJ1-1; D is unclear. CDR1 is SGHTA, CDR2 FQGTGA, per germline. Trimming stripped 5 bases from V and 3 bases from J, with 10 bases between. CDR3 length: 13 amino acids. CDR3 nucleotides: TGTGCCAGCAGCCCCCGAGGAGACACTGAAGCTTTCTTT. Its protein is CASSPRGDTEAFF.

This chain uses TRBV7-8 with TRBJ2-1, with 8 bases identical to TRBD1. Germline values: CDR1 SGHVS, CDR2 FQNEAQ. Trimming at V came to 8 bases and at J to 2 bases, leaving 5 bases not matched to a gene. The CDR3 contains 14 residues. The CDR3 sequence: CASGRQGTYNEQFF. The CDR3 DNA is TGTGCCAGCGGTCGACAGGGGACCTACAATGAGCAGTTCTTC.

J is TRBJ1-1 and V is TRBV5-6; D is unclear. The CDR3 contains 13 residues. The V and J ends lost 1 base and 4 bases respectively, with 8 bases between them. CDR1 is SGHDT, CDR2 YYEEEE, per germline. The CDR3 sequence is CASSLSSGTEAFF. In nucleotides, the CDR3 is TGTGCCAGCAGCTTGTCTTCGGGCACTGAAGCTTTCTTT.

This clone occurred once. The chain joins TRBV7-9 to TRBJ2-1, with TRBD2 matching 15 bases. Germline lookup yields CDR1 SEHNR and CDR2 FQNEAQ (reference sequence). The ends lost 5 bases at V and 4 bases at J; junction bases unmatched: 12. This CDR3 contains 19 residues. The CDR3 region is CASSLRARTSGRVYNEQFF. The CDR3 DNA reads TGTGCCAGCAGCCTCCGCGCCAGGACTAGCGGGAGGGTTTACAATGAGCAGTTCTTC.

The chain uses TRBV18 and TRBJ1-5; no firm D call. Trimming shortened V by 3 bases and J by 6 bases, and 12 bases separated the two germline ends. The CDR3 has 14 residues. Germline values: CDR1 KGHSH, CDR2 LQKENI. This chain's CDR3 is CASSPGSDVQPQHF. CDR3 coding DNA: TGTGCCAGCTCACCCGGGTCCGATGTTCAGCCCCAGCATTTT.